This T cell receptor (beta chain) originates from a study of technical replicates of blood from a few donors. The table came from immunoSEQ multiplex PCR; TCRdb's copy has only in-frame clones and leaves some out. The table has approximately 99,000 clones, approximately 96% seen once. V was shortened by 7 bases and J by 0 bases, with 12 bases between the two germline ends. Germline CDR1 SQVTM, CDR2 ANQGSEA. The CDR3 length is 13 residues. Sequenced material: T cells isolated from PBMCs. This clonotype was obtained from a human donor in good health. The chain employs TRBV29-1 and TRBJ1-1; D perhaps matches TRBD1 (5 bases). DNA of the CDR3: TGCAGCGCCGGGGGAATCCTGAACACTGAAGCTTTCTTT. Translating gives CSAGGILNTEAFF.